Presented here are 9 T cell receptor beta chains from one specimen sequenced in a study of blood T cell repertoires in COVID-19. The repertoire was sequenced with immunoSEQ multiplex PCR; TCRdb's copy has only in-frame clones and lacks some. This table has approximately 200,000 clones, roughly 87% appearing once. The sample was PBMCs or T cells enriched from blood (not recorded which). Source of these receptors: a man between 18 and 29 years old with acute COVID-19.

The chain couples TRBV9 to TRBJ2-5; TRBD2 is a possible D gene (7 bases). The CDR3 contains 16 residues. The V and J ends lost 3 bases and 2 bases respectively, with 17 bases between them. Germline CDR1 SGDLS, CDR2 YYNGEE. Here the CDR3 DNA reads TGTGCCAGCAGCGGATACACGGGGGGCCCGCAAGAGACCCAGTACTTC. Amino acids: CASSGYTGGPQETQYF.

The chain joins TRBV5-4 to TRBJ1-3; D perhaps matches TRBD1 (6 bases). Trimming left V 4 bases short and J 0 bases short, with 11 bases between. This CDR3 has 15 residues. In germline, CDR1 is SGHNT, CDR2 YYREEE (reference sequence). CDR3 sequence (DNA): TGTGCCAGCAGCCCCCGGACAGACTCTGGAAACACCATATATTTT. Residues: CASSPRTDSGNTIYF.

The rearrangement links TRBV2 to TRBJ2-7, with 9 bases fitting TRBD1. Trimming took 4 bases from V and 5 from J; bases not matched to a gene: 9. Germline loops: CDR1 SNHLY, CDR2 FYNNEI. This CDR3 is 15 amino acids long. DNA for the CDR3: TGTGCCAGCAGTGCCCAGGGACAGGGCTGGAACGAGCAGTACTTC. This codes for CASSAQGQGWNEQYF. The full variable domain, completed using reference TRBV2 and TRBJ2-7, is EPEVTQTPSHQVTQMGQEVILRCVPISNHLYFYWYRQILGQKVEFLVSFYNNEISEKSEIFDDQFSVERPDGSNFTLKIRSTKLEDSAMYFCASSAQGQGWNEQYFGPGTRLTVT.

The chain has TRBV5-5 and TRBJ1-6, with a tentative D call TRBD1 (5 bases). Between the trimmed V and J ends, which lost 2 bases and 8 bases, there was a span of 17 bases. Germline V CDR1 and CDR2: SGHKS, YYEKEE (reference sequence). The CDR3 extends over 16 amino acids. The CDR3 sequence is CASSFRLGGVYSPLHF. CDR3 DNA: TGTGCCAGCAGCTTTCGACTCGGGGGGGTCTATTCACCCCTCCACTTT.

This clone has more than one count but fewer than ten. One junction end does not reproduce the germline sequence, and a read error may be involved. V is TRBV3-1 (or the pseudogene TRBV3-2) and J is TRBJ1-6; 9 nucleotides match TRBD1. The CDR3 loop spans 14 amino acids. Germline CDR1 LGHDT, CDR2 YNNKEL (reference sequence). DNA of the CDR3: TGTGCCAGCAGGGGGGACAGGGATAAATCACCCCTCCACTTT. Amino acids: CASRGDRDKSPLHF.

Only a few counts were recorded for this clone. The chain combines TRBV19 with TRBJ1-5; possibly TRBD1 for D (5 bases). The CDR3 runs 18 residues. The germline CDR1 and CDR2 sequences are LNHDA and SQIVND (reference sequence). Trimming removed 3 bases at V and 5 bases at J, with 23 bases between. Written as DNA, the CDR3 is TGTGCCAGTAGTATCTGGTCAGGGTTCTATATGGATGATCAGCCCCAGCATTTT. Protein sequence: CASSIWSGFYMDDQPQHF.

V and J are TRBV14 and TRBJ2-4; 9 bases map to TRBD2. With 1 base clipped from V and 0 bases from J, the junction kept 10 bases outside the gene matches. Germline CDR1 SGHDN, CDR2 FVKESK. The CDR3 extends over 19 amino acids. The DNA for the CDR3 is TGTGCCAGCAGCCAAGGGCCTAGCGGGAAGGGCCTAGCCAAAAACATTCAGTACTTC. Amino acid sequence: CASSQGPSGKGLAKNIQYF.

The CDR3 here is CASSLNDVGLAGSYEQYF. The CDR3 DNA follows: TGTGCCAGCAGCTTAAACGATGTGGGACTAGCGGGCTCCTACGAGCAGTACTTC. V usage is TRBV7-2 and J usage is TRBJ2-7, with 12 bases matching TRBD2. The CDR3 has 18 amino acids. Germline V gives CDR1 SGHTA, CDR2 FQGNSA. V shed 2 bases and J 0 bases; nucleotides not matched to a gene: 8.

The chain recombines TRBV11-2 with TRBJ2-5; 7 bases are a match to TRBD1. The germline CDR1 and CDR2 sequences are SGHAT and FQNNGV. This CDR3 has 15 residues. J gave up 4 bases and V 5 bases, and 10 bases lay outside the gene matches. The CDR3 loop is CASSGNRGQRETQYF. The CDR3, as DNA: TGTGCCAGCAGCGGAAACAGGGGTCAGAGAGAGACCCAGTACTTC.